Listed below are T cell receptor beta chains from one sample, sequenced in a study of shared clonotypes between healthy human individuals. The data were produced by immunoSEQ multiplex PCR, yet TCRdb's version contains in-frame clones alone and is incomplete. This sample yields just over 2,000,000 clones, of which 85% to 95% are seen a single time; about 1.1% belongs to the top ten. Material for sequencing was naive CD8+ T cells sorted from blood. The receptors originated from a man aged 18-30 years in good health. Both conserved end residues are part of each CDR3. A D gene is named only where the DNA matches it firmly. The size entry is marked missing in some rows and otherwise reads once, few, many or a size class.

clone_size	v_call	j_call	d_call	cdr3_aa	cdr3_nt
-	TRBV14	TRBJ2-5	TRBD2	CASSQDLGSGGLETQYF	TGTGCCAGCAGCCAAGATTTAGGTAGCGGGGGGCTTGAGACCCAGTACTTC
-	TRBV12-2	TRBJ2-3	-	CASRLPLSGTSGADTQYF	TGTGCAAGTCGCTTGCCACTCTCGGGGACTAGTGGCGCAGATACGCAGTATTTT
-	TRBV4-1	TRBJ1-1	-	CASSQDQGWTEAFF	TGCGCCAGCAGCCAAGATCAGGGGTGGACTGAAGCTTTCTTT
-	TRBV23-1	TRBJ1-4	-	CASSQSGGGCNEKLFF	TGCGCCAGCAGTCAATCGGGCGGGGGATGTAATGAAAAACTGTTTTTT
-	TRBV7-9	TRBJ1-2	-	CASSLDSPGDYGYTF	TGTGCCAGCAGCTTAGATTCGCCGGGGGACTATGGCTACACCTTC
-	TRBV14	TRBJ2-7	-	CASSPGLTYEQYF	TGTGCCAGCAGCCCGGGACTCACCTACGAGCAGTACTTC
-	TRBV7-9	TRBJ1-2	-	CASSWSPTEANYGYTF	TGTGCCAGCAGCTGGTCCCCGACAGAAGCTAACTATGGCTACACCTTC
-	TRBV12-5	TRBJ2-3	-	CASGLVTQIRDFPDTQYF	TGTGCTAGTGGTTTGGTAACACAGATACGGGACTTCCCAGATACGCAGTATTTT
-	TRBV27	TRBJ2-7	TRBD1	CASSVGTAYEQYF	TGTGCCAGCAGTGTCGGGACAGCCTACGAGCAGTACTTC
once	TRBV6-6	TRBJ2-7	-	CASSYGGGMSYEQYF	TGTGCCAGCAGTTACGGTGGCGGGATGAGCTACGAGCAGTACTTC
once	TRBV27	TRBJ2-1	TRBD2	CASSRRAGVPYNEQFF	TGTGCCAGCAGCAGACGGGCGGGAGTCCCCTACAATGAGCAGTTCTTC
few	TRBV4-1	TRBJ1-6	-	CASSSGSPLHF	TGCGCCAGCAGCTCAGGCTCACCCCTCCACTTT
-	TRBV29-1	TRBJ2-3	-	CSVRGSSKGTTDTQYF	TGCAGCGTTCGGGGTAGCTCCAAAGGGACCACAGATACGCAGTATTTT
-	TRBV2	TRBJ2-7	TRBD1	CASSDWSRGTGSYEQYF	TGTGCCAGCAGTGATTGGTCCCGGGGGACAGGTAGTTACGAGCAGTACTTC
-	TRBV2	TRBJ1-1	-	CASPAERGANTEAFF	TGTGCCAGCCCGGCCGAGCGGGGGGCGAACACTGAAGCTTTCTTT
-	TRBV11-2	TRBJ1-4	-	CASSLWAGTNEKLFF	TGTGCCAGCAGCTTATGGGCCGGAACAAATGAAAAACTGTTTTTT
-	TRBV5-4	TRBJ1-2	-	CASSFWGFADGYTF	TGTGCCAGCAGCTTCTGGGGGTTTGCAGATGGCTACACCTTC
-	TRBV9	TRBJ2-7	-	CASSAQQGVSYEQYF	TGTGCCAGCAGCGCCCAACAGGGTGTTAGCTACGAGCAGTACTTC
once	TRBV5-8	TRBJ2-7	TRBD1	CASSSGQGNEQYF	TGTGCCAGCAGCTCGGGACAGGGTAACGAGCAGTACTTC
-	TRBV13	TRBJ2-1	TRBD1	CASSPKDRSSNEQFF	TGTGCCAGCAGTCCAAAGGACAGGTCATCCAATGAGCAGTTCTTC
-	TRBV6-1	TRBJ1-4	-	CASTDWEKLFF	TGTGCCAGCACAGACTGGGAAAAACTGTTTTTT
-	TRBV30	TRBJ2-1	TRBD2	CAWSVELAGGRGEQFF	TGTGCCTGGAGTGTAGAGCTAGCGGGAGGGCGAGGTGAGCAGTTCTTC
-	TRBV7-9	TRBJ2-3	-	CASSGSGSTDTQYF	TGTGCCAGCAGCGGTAGCGGTAGCACAGATACGCAGTATTTT
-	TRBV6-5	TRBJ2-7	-	CASSTYPPRSYEQYF	TGTGCCAGCAGCACCTATCCGCCAAGATCCTACGAGCAGTACTTC
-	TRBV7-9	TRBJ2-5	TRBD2	CASSRYTSGQETQYF	TGTGCCAGCAGCAGATACACTAGCGGGCAAGAGACCCAGTACTTC
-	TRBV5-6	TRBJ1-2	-	CASSLDDYGYTF	TGTGCCAGCAGCCTGGACGACTATGGCTACACCTTC